Given below is one T cell receptor beta chain in context. Its target is not known. For every sample, some 9 x 10^4 TCR templates were assayed. Profiling relied on immunoSEQ multiplex PCR, and the TCRdb table lists in-frame clones only, not all of them. This table has about 100,000 clones, about 91% appearing once. These data belong to a study of siplizumab effects on memory and regulatory T cells. Study results and limitations: With siplizumab, Treg-derived clones averaged roughly 70% of mappable alloreactive CD4+ clones, versus more than 25% in controls. A naive or memory phenotype could not be assigned to roughly 80-97% of the proliferating CD4+ or CD8+ clones.

This TCR derives from a human donor in good health. Material: CD4+ T cells sorted from blood.

The CDR3 loop reads CATTRGNTQYF. In nucleotides, the CDR3 is TGTGCCACCACGCGCGGCAATACGCAGTATTTT. The chain employs TRBV6-1 and TRBJ2-3, with D unresolved. V lost 10 bases and J 7 bases, leaving 12 bases between the germline ends. This CDR3 comprises 11 residues. Germline V CDR1 and CDR2: MNHNS, SASEGT.